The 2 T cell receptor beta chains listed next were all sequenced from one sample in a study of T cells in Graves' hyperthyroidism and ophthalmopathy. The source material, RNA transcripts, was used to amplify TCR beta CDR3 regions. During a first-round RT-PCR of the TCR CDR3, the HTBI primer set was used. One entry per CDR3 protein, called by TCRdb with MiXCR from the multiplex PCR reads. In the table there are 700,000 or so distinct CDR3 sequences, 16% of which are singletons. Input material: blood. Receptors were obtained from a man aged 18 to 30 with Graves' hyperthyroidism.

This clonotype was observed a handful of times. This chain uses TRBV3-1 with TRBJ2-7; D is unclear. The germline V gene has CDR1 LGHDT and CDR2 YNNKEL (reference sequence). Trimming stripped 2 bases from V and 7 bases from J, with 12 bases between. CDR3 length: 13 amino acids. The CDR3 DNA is TGTGCCAGCAGCCAACAAAGGGTGAGGGAGCAGTACTTC. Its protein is CASSQQRVREQYF.

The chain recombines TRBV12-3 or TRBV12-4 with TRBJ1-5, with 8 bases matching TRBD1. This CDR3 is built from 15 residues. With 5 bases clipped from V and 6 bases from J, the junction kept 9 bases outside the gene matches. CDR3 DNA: TGTGCCAGCAGTCCAAAACCCAGGGGGCCTCAGCCCCAGCATTTT. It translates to CASSPKPRGPQPQHF.